Listed here is a single TCR beta chain. What antigen it recognizes has not been identified. Germline and junction disagree at one end, which may indicate a read error. To prepare the library, the immunoSEQ multiplex PCR assay was applied. From the authors' description of their analysis: A statistical classification framework was developed to diagnose cytomegalovirus status using the catalog of TCR beta chain sequences. This is the immuneACCESS table as TCRdb keeps it, with only in-frame sequences that have V and J called. A part of the clones is gone; compared with another copy, unresolved V genes explain less than half, and the rest is unexplained. From that table come the V and J calls and clone size; the DNA was used to work out D and trimming. The sample contains 180,000 or so clones, more than 65% of them found a single time. The ten most abundant clones make up around an eighth of the sample.

The entry originates in a study of cytomegalovirus exposure and HLA in healthy donors (dated by TCRdb to about 2017). With respect to the entire study: According to a later analysis, one platform produced both the roughly 110 validation repertoires and the 730 or so repertoires of the first cohort. High-throughput TCR immunosequencing, statistical association of individual TCRs with disease status, and machine learning were combined to predict cytomegalovirus infection status. Along with the approximately 650-subject first cohort, a separate validation cohort of over 90 different subjects was used. The study was designed to test whether signatures of past pathogen exposure could be identified by cataloging public T cell receptors.

Donors formed part of the validation cohort, which comprised over a hundred subjects and was distinct from the first cohort of under 850 subjects. Results and caveats for the whole study, not just this receptor: A few of the identified cytomegalovirus-associated TCR beta chains were confirmed in vitro to be specific for cytomegalovirus antigens. While some public TCRs were present in many individuals, most TCR sequences turned up only very rarely across donors. The authors suggested that the approach could potentially be extended to other disease states and immunological phenotypes. A later analysis found that TCRs clustered in the first cohort also tended to co-occur in the approximately 120 validation repertoires, with 94% of cluster scores above 0. All 130 or so repertoires were used to score co-occurrence in the validation cohort in a later analysis, because that analysis had no HLA typing for the cohort. Cytomegalovirus status was reported to be diagnosed by the classifier with high specificity and sensitivity in both the original and validation cohorts. A total of 150 to 200 TCR beta chains were listed by the study as associated with cytomegalovirus.

The sequence derives from a woman aged 30 to 39 in good health and CMV-seropositive. Sequencing was carried out using PBMCs.

The bases are TGTGCTAGCAGCCCCAGGACAGGGGGCACCGGGGAGCTGTTTTTT. Its product reads: CASSPRTGGTGELFF. In this chain, TRBV7-7 is recombined with TRBJ2-2, with TRBD1 identical over 10 junction bases. The CDR3 has 15 amino acids, counting the end cysteine and phenylalanine. Only the CDR3 portion is preserved as DNA: 45 bases, with reading frame beginning at the first base. According to the germline V gene (reference sequence), CDR1 reads SSHAT and CDR2 reads FNYEAQ.